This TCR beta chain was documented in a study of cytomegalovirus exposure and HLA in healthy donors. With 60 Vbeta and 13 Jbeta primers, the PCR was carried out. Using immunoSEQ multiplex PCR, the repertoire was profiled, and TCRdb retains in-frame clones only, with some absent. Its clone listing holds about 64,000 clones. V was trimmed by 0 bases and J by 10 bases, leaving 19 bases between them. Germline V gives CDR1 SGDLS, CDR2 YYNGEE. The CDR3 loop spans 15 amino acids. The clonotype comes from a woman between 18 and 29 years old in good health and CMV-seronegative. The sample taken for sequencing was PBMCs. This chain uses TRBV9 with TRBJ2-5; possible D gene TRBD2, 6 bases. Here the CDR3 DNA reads TGTGCCAGCAGCGTAGATTTCGGCGGGGTTAGGGGCCAGTACTTC. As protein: CASSVDFGGVRGQYF.